This TCR beta chain was identified in a study of T cell repertoires in cytomegalovirus infection. The CDR3 consists of 15 residues. Germline values: CDR1 SEHNR, CDR2 FQNEAQ (reference sequence). Trimming left V 5 bases short and J 5 bases short, with 16 bases between. This clonotype came up a few times. The target antigen is unknown. TCRdb used MiXCR to reprocess the reads, holding one entry per CDR3 protein. In the table there are around 800,000 distinct CDR3 sequences, around a third of which are singletons. The genes are TRBV7-9 and TRBJ1-5; no firm D call. The sample here was cultured CD8+ T cells from PBMCs, taken from culture after CMV antigen stimulation. The TCR comes from a human donor in good health (CMV status not recorded). Some clones in this sample may be carry-over from other donors' samples. This CDR3 is CASSHGWGVDQPQHF. CDR3 coding DNA: TGTGCCAGCAGCCACGGGTGGGGAGTTGATCAGCCCCAGCATTTT.